The next 23 T cell receptor beta chains were all read from a single sample in a study of T cells in Graves' hyperthyroidism and ophthalmopathy. Template material for amplifying TCR beta CDR3 regions consisted of RNA transcripts. HTBI primers were used for first-round RT-PCR of the TCR CDR3. TCRdb called the multiplex PCR reads again in MiXCR, with one record for every CDR3 protein. The data hold under 450,000 distinct CDR3 sequences, with about a sixth observed a single time. Sequenced: blood. Receptors were obtained from a young woman with Graves' hyperthyroidism that later progressed to Graves' ophthalmopathy.

This clonotype came up a few times. This chain connects TRBV4-1 to TRBJ1-1; D remains unclear. The CDR3 has 18 amino acids. Germline assignment: CDR1 MGHRA and CDR2 YSYEKL. V was trimmed by 1 base and J by 0 bases, leaving 18 bases between them. CDR3 DNA sequence: TGCGCCAGCAGCCAAGGCCCCCCGCTTACAGCCCTGAACACTGAAGCTTTCTTT. It codes for CASSQGPPLTALNTEAFF.

Many counts were recorded for this clonotype. The V and J genes are TRBV2 and TRBJ2-3, with 10 positions matching TRBD2. This CDR3 is built from 17 residues. With V trimmed by 4 bases and J by 6 bases, 13 bases remained unmatched. Germline lookup yields CDR1 SNHLY and CDR2 FYNNEI. CDR3: CASSGPRSGGAIDTQYF. The CDR3 DNA is TGTGCCAGCAGTGGACCTAGGAGCGGGGGGGCCATCGATACGCAGTATTTT.

This chain uses TRBV18 with TRBJ2-7; 7 bases map to TRBD1. Germline lookup yields CDR1 KGHSH and CDR2 LQKENI. V lost 5 bases to trimming and J lost 1 base; unmatched junction nucleotides: 2. This CDR3 comprises 13 residues. DNA of the CDR3: TGTGCCAGCTCAAAGACAGGGTCCTACGAGCAGTACTTC. This encodes CASSKTGSYEQYF.

This clonotype occurred many times. This sequence joins TRBV20-1 and TRBJ1-4; possibly TRBD1 for D (5 bases). Germline CDR1 and CDR2: DFQATT and SNEGSKA (reference sequence). This CDR3 is 18 amino acids long. V lost 5 bases, J lost 1 base, and 23 bases lay in between. The chain's CDR3 is CSAGLVGRAKQTNEKLFF. Here the CDR3 DNA reads TGCAGTGCTGGCCTGGTTGGCAGGGCAAAACAAACTAATGAAAAACTGTTTTTT.

The chain employs TRBV6-5 and TRBJ1-1; D is perhaps TRBD1 (6 bases). This CDR3 has 15 residues. CDR1 is MNHEY, CDR2 SVGAGI, per germline. V gave up 2 bases and J gave up 2 bases, with 12 bases separating them. CDR3 in DNA: TGTGCCAGCAGTTACGGGGTAGGGGGAAACACTGAAGCTTTCTTT. It codes for CASSYGVGGNTEAFF.

The chain couples TRBV19 to TRBJ1-1; no firm D call. V shed 3 bases and J shed 3 bases, with 17 bases lying between them. The CDR3 is made up of 16 amino acids. Germline V CDR1 and CDR2: LNHDA, SQIVND (reference sequence). CDR3 coding DNA: TGTGCCAGTAGTATGGGAAATGTGCGAGGGTACACTGAAGCTTTCTTT. As protein: CASSMGNVRGYTEAFF.

This clonotype was seen at least ten times. The chain employs TRBV19 and TRBJ1-1; a possible D gene is TRBD1 (6 bases). The germline V gene has CDR1 LNHDA and CDR2 SQIVND (reference sequence). V was clipped by 3 bases and J by 4 bases, with 15 bases between them. CDR3 length: 15 amino acids. Here the CDR3 reads CASSIWGRGRTEAFF. DNA of the CDR3: TGTGCCAGTAGTATCTGGGGCAGGGGACGCACTGAAGCTTTCTTT. The variable domain in full, with the rest retrieved from reference TRBV19 and TRBJ1-1, is DGGITQSPKYLFRKEGQNVTLSCEQNLNHDAMYWYRQDPGQGLRLIYYSQIVNDFQKGDIAEGYSVSREKKESFPLTVTSAQKNPTAFYLCASSIWGRGRTEAFFGQGTRLTVV.

This clonotype was observed many times. The gene calls are TRBV12-3 or TRBV12-4 and TRBJ2-7, with TRBD1 identical over 7 bases. With V trimmed by 5 bases and J by 7 bases, 11 bases remained unmatched. The CDR3 runs to 14 residues. This chain's CDR3 is CASSRQGGTAEQYF. CDR3 bases: TGTGCCAGCAGTCGACAGGGTGGAACAGCGGAGCAGTACTTC.

In this sample, this clonotype turned up many times. The chain combines TRBV5-1 with TRBJ2-3; a possible D gene is TRBD2 (6 bases). Germline V gene lookup returns CDR1 SGHRS and CDR2 YFSETQ. With 9 bases removed from V and 1 base from J, the gap between germline ends came to 15 bases. This CDR3 region has 14 residues. The DNA of the CDR3 is TGCGCCAACCGACTAGATCTTGGCACAGATACGCAGTATTTT. Translation gives CANRLDLGTDTQYF. Based on the CDR3 plus reference TRBV5-1 and TRBJ2-3, the full variable domain is KAGVTQTPRYLIKTRGQQVTLSCSPISGHRSVSWYQQTPGQGLQFLFEYFSETQRNKGNFPGRFSGRQFSNSRSEMNVSTLELGDSALYLCANRLDLGTDTQYFGPGTRLTVL.

This clonotype occurred a few times. The CDR3 sequence is CASSLYWQEDLPNYGYTF. The DNA of the CDR3 is TGTGCCAGCAGCTTATATTGGCAGGAGGATCTACCTAACTATGGCTACACCTTC. This chain connects TRBV7-9 to TRBJ1-2; D remains ambiguous. Germline V gene data show CDR1 as SEHNR and CDR2 as FQNEAQ (reference sequence). The length of the CDR3 is 18 residues. V was pared by 2 bases and J by 0 bases, with 19 bases between.

In its sample, this clonotype was seen many times. This chain joins TRBV7-9 and TRBJ2-7; 8 bases map to TRBD2. Germline V lookup: CDR1 SEHNR, CDR2 FQNEAQ (reference sequence). V gave up 5 bases and J gave up 4 bases; unmatched junction bases: 10. CDR3 length equals 15 residues. The CDR3 sequence is CASSHSPAGEYEQYF. The CDR3 DNA is TGTGCCAGCAGCCACTCTCCAGCGGGAGAATACGAGCAGTACTTC.

There are a few counts of this clonotype. The chain is built from TRBV3-1 and TRBJ2-7; D possibly corresponds to TRBD2 (6 bases). The CDR3 length is 14 residues. Germline-derived CDR1 and CDR2 are LGHDT and YNNKEL (reference sequence). The V end lost 4 bases, the J end lost 2 bases, and 12 bases lay between the germline ends. The CDR3 bases are TGTGCCAGCAGCCGACGGGAGTTGGCCTACGAGCAGTACTTC. Translating it yields CASSRRELAYEQYF.

This clonotype was recorded many times. V and J are TRBV28 and TRBJ2-6, with D unresolved. The CDR3 runs to 14 residues. CDR1 MDHEN and CDR2 SYDVKM come from the germline V gene. Between the trimmed V and J ends, which lost 7 bases and 0 bases, there was a span of 7 bases. The CDR3 bases are TGTGCCAGCAATAAGGGCTCTGGGGCCAACGTCCTGACTTTC. This sequence encodes CASNKGSGANVLTF.

Ten or more counts support this clonotype. V and J are TRBV18 and TRBJ2-3; TRBD1 or TRBD2 may be the D gene (5 bases each). The germline V and J ends were trimmed by 5 bases and 2 bases, with 14 bases remaining between them. Germline-derived CDR1 and CDR2 are KGHSH and LQKENI. CDR3 length: 15 amino acids. CDR3 DNA sequence: TGTGCCAGCTCAAAGAGGGGCACCTCCACAGATACGCAGTATTTT. It encodes CASSKRGTSTDTQYF.

This clonotype was seen at least ten times. The rearrangement links TRBV20-1 to TRBJ2-3; 13 bases align to TRBD2. Germline CDR1 reads DFQATT; CDR2 reads SNEGSKA (reference sequence). There are 19 residues in the CDR3. V was pared by 6 bases and J by 0 bases, with 15 bases of the junction left unmatched. The CDR3 nucleotides read TGCAGTGCCGAGGGGGCAACTAGCGGGGGGGTAACTAGCACAGATACGCAGTATTTT. Protein product: CSAEGATSGGVTSTDTQYF.

This clonotype has a handful of counts. The rearrangement joins TRBV5-5 to TRBJ2-7; D is unclear. The CDR3 sequence is 16 residues long. Trimming removed 3 bases from V and 2 bases from J, with 18 bases in between. In germline, CDR1 is SGHKS, CDR2 YYEKEE (reference sequence). The CDR3 is CASSSGPTLGAYEQYF. Written as DNA, the CDR3 is TGTGCCAGCAGCTCCGGCCCCACTCTGGGTGCCTACGAGCAGTACTTC.

Remarks on this clonotype: A much larger clonotype is one base distant, so this may be a read error. The chain uses TRBV5-5 and TRBJ2-7; a weak D match, TRBD1 (6 bases). CDR3 length equals 14 residues. CDR1 is SGHKS and CDR2 is YYEKEE in the germline V gene (reference sequence). CDR3 coding DNA: TGTGCCAGCAGCTATCGGGACATACCCTACGAGAAGTACTTC. Translating gives CASSYRDIPYEKYF.

This clonotype was counted ten times or more. J is TRBJ2-5 and V is TRBV20-1, with D maybe TRBD1 (6 bases). V dropped 0 bases and J dropped 5 bases, with 7 bases sitting between them. In germline, CDR1 is DFQATT, CDR2 SNEGSKA (reference sequence). CDR3 length equals 12 residues. CDR3 nucleotide sequence: TGCAGTGCTAGAGATCAGGGGGAGACCCAGTACTTC. Protein product: CSARDQGETQYF.

The chain joins TRBV7-9 to TRBJ2-7; D gene ambiguous. This CDR3 spans 12 amino acids. Trimming removed 4 bases at V and 4 bases at J, with 8 bases between. CDR1 and CDR2 from the germline V gene are SEHNR and FQNEAQ (reference sequence). CDR3 in DNA: TGTGCCAGCAGCTCCGAGATTTACGAGCAGTACTTC. It yields the protein CASSSEIYEQYF.

This clonotype was observed many times. The J gene is TRBJ2-7, the V gene TRBV7-9; D call uncertain. There are 14 residues in the CDR3. V gave up 5 bases and J gave up 5 bases, with 16 bases separating them. The germline V gene encodes CDR1 SEHNR and CDR2 FQNEAQ (reference sequence). The CDR3 loop is CASSPGVAVDEQYF. The CDR3 DNA reads as TGTGCCAGCAGCCCCGGTGTTGCGGTGGACGAGCAGTACTTC.

This clonotype has a count of ten or more. CDR3: CASSLTIGLLSGANVLTF. CDR3 sequence (DNA): TGTGCCAGCAGTTTAACAATAGGGCTACTATCTGGGGCCAACGTCCTGACTTTC. The gene calls are TRBV27 and TRBJ2-6, with D uncertain. The ends were cut back, 2 bases at V and 1 base at J, with 15 bases in the middle. There are 18 residues in the CDR3. Germline CDR1 reads MNHEY; CDR2 reads SMNVEV (reference sequence).

This clonotype came up many times. The CDR3 region has the DNA TGTGCCACCAGTGATCTAGGACAGGGTACGTTGAGTGAGCAGTTCTTC. Amino acid sequence: CATSDLGQGTLSEQFF. This chain links TRBV24-1 with TRBJ2-1; 8 nucleotides agree with TRBD1. Germline loops: CDR1 KGHDR, CDR2 SFDVKD. V shed 3 bases and J 9 bases; nucleotides not matched to a gene: 12. This CDR3 region has 16 residues.

Ten or more counts support this clonotype. The V gene is TRBV12-3 or TRBV12-4, the J gene TRBJ2-7; D may be TRBD1 (5 bases). The V gene lost 3 bases and the J gene lost 5 bases, with 11 bases spanning the gap. The length of the CDR3 is 13 residues. In DNA form, the CDR3 reads TGTGCCAGCAGTTTGGGCAGGGCGGACGAGCAGTACTTC. Translated: CASSLGRADEQYF.